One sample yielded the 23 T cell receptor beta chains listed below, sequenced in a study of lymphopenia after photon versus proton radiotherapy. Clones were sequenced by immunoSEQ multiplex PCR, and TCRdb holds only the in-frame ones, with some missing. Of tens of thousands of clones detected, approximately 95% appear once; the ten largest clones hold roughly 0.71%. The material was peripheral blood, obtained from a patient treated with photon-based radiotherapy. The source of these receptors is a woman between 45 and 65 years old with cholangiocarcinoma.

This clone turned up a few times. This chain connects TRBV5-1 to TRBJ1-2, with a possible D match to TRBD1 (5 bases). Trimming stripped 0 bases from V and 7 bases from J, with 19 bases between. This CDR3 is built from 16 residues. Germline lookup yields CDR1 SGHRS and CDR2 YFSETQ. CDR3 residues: CASSLESFGGVGGYTF. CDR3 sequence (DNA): TGCGCCAGCAGCTTGGAATCTTTTGGGGGAGTCGGTGGCTACACCTTC.

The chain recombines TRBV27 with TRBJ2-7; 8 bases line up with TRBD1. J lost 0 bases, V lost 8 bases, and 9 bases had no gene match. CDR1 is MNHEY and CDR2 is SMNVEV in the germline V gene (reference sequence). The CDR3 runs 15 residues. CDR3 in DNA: TGTGCCAGCTCACCGACAGGGGCTTCCTCCTACGAGCAGTACTTC. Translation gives CASSPTGASSYEQYF.

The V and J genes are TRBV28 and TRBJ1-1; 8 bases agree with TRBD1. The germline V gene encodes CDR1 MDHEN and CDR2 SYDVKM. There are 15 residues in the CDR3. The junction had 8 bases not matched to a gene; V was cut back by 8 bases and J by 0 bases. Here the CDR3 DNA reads TGTGCCAGCCTAACCCCGGGACAGGTGAACACTGAAGCTTTCTTT. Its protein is CASLTPGQVNTEAFF.

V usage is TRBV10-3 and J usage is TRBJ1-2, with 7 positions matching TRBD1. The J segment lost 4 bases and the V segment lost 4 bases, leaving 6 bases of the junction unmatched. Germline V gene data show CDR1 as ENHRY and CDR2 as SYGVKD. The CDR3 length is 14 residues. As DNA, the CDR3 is TGTGCCATCAGTGGATCGACAGGGTTCTATGGCTACACCTTC. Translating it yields CAISGSTGFYGYTF.

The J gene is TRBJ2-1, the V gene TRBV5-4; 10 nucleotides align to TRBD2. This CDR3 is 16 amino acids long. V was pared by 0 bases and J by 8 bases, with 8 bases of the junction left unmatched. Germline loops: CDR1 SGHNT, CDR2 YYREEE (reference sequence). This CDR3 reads CASSLGGASGGYEQFF. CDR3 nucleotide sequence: TGTGCCAGCAGCTTGGGAGGGGCTAGCGGGGGTTATGAGCAGTTCTTC.

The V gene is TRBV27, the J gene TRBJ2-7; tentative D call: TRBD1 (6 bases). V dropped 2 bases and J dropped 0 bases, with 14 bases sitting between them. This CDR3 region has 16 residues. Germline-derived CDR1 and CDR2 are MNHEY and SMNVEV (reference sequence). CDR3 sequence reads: CASSLKGTPLSYEQYF. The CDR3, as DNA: TGTGCCAGCAGTTTAAAGGGGACACCGCTCTCCTACGAGCAGTACTTC.

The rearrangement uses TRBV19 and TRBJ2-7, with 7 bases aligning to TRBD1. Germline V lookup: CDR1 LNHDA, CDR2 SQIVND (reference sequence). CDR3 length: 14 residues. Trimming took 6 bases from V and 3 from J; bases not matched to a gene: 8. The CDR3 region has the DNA TGTGCCAGTAGCCAACAGGGGAGAGACTACGAGCAGTACTTC. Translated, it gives CASSQQGRDYEQYF.

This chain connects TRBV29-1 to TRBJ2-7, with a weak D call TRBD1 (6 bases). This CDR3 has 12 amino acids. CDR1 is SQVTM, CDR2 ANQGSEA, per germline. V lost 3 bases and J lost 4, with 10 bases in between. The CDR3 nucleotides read TGCAGCGTTGAGAAGGGGGTTTACGAGCAGTACTTC. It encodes CSVEKGVYEQYF.

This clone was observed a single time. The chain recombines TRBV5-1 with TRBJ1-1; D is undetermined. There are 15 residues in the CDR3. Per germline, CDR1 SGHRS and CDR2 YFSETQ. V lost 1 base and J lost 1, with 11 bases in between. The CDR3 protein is CASSLQSYGNTEAFF. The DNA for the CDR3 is TGCGCCAGCAGCTTGCAATCGTATGGGAACACTGAAGCTTTCTTT.

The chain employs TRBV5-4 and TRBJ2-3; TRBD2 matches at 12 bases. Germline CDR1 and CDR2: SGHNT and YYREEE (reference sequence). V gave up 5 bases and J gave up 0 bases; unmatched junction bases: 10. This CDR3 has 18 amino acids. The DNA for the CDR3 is TGTGCCAGCAGGAACGGACTAGCGGGGACCCTTAGCACAGATACGCAGTATTTT. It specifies CASRNGLAGTLSTDTQYF.

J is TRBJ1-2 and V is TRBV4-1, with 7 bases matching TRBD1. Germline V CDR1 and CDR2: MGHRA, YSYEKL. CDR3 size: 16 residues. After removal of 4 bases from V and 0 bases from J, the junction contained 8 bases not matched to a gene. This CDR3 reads CASSRPGTDANYGYTF. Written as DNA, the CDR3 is TGCGCCAGCAGCCGACCCGGGACAGACGCTAACTATGGCTACACCTTC.

The CDR3 DNA reads TGCGCCAGCAGCTTGGCTGAGGGATGGGATGAGCAGTTCTTC. Translation gives CASSLAEGWDEQFF. V is TRBV5-1 and J is TRBJ2-1; possible D gene TRBD2, 5 bases. CDR3 size: 14 residues. Germline V gene data show CDR1 as SGHRS and CDR2 as YFSETQ. Trimming cost V 0 bases and J 8 bases, with 12 bases left between them. The full variable domain, completed using reference TRBV5-1 and TRBJ2-1, is KAGVTQTPRYLIKTRGQQVTLSCSPISGHRSVSWYQQTPGQGLQFLFEYFSETQRNKGNFPGRFSGRQFSNSRSEMNVSTLELGDSALYLCASSLAEGWDEQFFGPGTRLTVL.

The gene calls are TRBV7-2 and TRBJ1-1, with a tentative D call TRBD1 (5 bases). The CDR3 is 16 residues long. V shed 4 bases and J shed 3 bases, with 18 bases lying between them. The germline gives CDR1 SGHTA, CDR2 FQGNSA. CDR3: CASSSEAGPGHTEAFF. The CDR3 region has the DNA TGTGCCAGCAGCTCGGAAGCGGGGCCGGGCCACACTGAAGCTTTCTTT.

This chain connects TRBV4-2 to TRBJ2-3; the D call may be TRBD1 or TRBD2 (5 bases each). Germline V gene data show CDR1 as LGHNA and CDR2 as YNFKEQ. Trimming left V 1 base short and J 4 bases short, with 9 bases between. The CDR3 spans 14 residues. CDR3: CASSQGGEADTQYF. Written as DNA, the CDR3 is TGTGCCAGCAGCCAAGGAGGGGAAGCAGATACGCAGTATTTT.

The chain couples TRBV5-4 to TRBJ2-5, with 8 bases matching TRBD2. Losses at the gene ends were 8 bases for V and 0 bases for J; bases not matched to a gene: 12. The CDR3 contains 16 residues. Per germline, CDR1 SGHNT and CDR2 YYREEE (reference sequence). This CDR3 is CASNSQGGGYQETQYF. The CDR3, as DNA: TGTGCCAGTAACTCACAGGGCGGGGGGTACCAAGAGACCCAGTACTTC.

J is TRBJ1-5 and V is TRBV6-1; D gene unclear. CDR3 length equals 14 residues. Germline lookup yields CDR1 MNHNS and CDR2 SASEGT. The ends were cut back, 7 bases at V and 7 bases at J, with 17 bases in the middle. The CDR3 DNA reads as TGTGCCAGCACTCCCGGGTTGGTCGAGCAGCCCCAGCATTTT. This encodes CASTPGLVEQPQHF.

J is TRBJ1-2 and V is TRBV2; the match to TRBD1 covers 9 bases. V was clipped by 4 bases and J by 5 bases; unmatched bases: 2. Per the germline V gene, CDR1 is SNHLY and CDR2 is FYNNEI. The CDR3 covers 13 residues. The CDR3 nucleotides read TGTGCCAGCAGTGGGGACAGGGATTATGGCTACACCTTC. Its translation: CASSGDRDYGYTF.

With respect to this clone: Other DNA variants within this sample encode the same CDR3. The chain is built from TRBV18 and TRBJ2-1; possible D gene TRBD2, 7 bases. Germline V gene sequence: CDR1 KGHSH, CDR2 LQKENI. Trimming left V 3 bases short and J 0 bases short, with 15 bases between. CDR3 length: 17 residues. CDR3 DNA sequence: TGTGCCAGCTCACCCCCCAGTGCGGGGGCCTCCTACAATGAGCAGTTCTTC. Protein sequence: CASSPPSAGASYNEQFF.

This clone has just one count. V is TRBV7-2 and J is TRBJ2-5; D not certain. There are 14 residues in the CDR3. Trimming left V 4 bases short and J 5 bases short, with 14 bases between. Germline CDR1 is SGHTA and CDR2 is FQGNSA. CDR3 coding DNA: TGTGCCAGCAGCTCACCCACTTCACCGGAGACCCAGTACTTC. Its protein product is CASSSPTSPETQYF.

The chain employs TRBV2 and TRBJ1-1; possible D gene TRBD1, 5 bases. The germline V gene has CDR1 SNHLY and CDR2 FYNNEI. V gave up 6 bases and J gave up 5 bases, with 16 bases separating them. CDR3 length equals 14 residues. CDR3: CASRTEGQGTEAFF. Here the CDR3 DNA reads TGTGCCAGCAGAACGGAGGGGCAAGGGACTGAAGCTTTCTTT.

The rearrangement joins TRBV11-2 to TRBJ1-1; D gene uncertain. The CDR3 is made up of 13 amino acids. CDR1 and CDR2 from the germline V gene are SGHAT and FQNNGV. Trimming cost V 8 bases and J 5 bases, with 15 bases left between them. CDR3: CASLPQRNTEAFF. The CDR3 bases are TGTGCCAGCCTCCCCCAGAGGAATACTGAAGCTTTCTTT.

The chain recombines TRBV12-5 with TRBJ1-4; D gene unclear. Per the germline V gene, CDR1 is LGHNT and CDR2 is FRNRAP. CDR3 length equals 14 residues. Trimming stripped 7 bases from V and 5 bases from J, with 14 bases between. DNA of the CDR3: TGTGCTAGTGCCGCCGGAGGGTTCAATGAAAAACTGTTTTTT. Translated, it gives CASAAGGFNEKLFF.

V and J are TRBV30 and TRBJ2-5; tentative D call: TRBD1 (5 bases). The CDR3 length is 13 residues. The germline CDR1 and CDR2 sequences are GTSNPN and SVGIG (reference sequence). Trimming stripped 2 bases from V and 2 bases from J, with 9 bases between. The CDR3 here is CAWSKGIQETQYF. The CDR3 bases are TGTGCCTGGAGTAAGGGGATTCAAGAGACCCAGTACTTC.